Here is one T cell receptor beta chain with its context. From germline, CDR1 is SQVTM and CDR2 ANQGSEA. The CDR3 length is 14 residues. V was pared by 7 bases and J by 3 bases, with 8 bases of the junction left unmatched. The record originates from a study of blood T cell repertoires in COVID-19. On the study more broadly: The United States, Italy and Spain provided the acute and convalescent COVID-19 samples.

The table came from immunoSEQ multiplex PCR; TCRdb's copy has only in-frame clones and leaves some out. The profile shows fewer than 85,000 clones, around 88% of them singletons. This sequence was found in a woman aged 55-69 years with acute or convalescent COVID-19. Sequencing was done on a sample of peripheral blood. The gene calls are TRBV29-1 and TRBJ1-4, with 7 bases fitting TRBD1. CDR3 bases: TGCAGCGCTACCCGGACAGGAGCTAATGAAAAACTGTTTTTT. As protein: CSATRTGANEKLFF.